This T cell receptor (beta chain) was captured in a study of OX40 agonist ivuxolimab in advanced cancers. Measured with immunoSEQ multiplex PCR; TCRdb has only the in-frame clones, and not every one. The table has tens of thousands of clones, 85% seen once. Study-wide points: Expanded clones were, on average, more numerous among CD8+ T cells than CD4+.

With respect to this clone: Its antigen is still unknown.

From germline, CDR1 is SGHRS and CDR2 YFSETQ. The CDR3 runs 17 residues. V was cut by 1 base and J by 0 bases, with 16 bases left in between. The sequence derives from an adult with an advanced solid tumor such as melanoma, head and neck, liver or kidney cancer. This specimen consisted of CD4+ or CD8+ T cells sorted from blood, obtained in a trial of the OX40 agonist ivuxolimab. This rearrangement joins TRBV5-1 to TRBJ1-1; maybe TRBD1 (6 bases). The CDR3 DNA follows: TGCGCCAGCAGCTTGTCCAGGGGAGGCCTTTTGAACACTGAAGCTTTCTTT. This gives the protein CASSLSRGGLLNTEAFF.